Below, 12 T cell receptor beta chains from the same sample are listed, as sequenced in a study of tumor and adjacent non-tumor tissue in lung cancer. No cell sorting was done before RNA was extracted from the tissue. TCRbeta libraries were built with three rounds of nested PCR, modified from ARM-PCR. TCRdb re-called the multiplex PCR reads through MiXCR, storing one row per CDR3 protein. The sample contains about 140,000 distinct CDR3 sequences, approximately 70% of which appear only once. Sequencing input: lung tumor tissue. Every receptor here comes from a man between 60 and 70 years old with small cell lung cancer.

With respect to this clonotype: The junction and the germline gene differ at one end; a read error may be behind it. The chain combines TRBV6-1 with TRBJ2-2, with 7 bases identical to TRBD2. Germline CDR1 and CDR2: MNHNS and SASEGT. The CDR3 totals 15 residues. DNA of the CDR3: TGTGCCAGCATGAGTCGGGGGGTAGGCACCAGGGAGCTGTTTTTT. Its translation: CASMSRGVGTRELFF.

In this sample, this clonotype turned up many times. The CDR3: CASSFDRGAGWAFF. CDR3 in DNA: TGTGCCAGCAGCTTCGACAGGGGGGCCGGTTGGGCTTTCTTT. The rearrangement uses TRBV28 and TRBJ1-1; TRBD1 aligns across 9 bases. The length of the CDR3 is 14 residues. V gave up 6 bases and J gave up 11 bases; unmatched junction bases: 13. CDR1 and CDR2 from the germline V gene are MDHEN and SYDVKM. The full variable domain, its missing parts supplied by reference TRBV28 and TRBJ1-1, is DVKVTQSSRYLVKRTGEKVFLECVQDMDHENMFWYRQDPGLGLRLIYFSYDVKMKEKGDIPEGYSVSREKKERFSLILESASTNQTSMYLCASSFDRGAGWAFFGQGTRLTVV.

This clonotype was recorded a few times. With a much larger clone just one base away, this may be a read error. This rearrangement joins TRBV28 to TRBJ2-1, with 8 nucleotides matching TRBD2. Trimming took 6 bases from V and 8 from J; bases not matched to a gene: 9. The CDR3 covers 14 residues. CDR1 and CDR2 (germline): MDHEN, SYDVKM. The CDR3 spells CASRGLADYYEQFF. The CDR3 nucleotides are TGTGCCAGCAGAGGACTAGCCGATTACTATGAGCAGTTCTTC.

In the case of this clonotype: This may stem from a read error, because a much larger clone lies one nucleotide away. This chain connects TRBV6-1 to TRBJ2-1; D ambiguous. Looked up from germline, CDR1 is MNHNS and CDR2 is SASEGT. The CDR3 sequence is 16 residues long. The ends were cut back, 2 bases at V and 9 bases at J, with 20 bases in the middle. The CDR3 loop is CASSESPTPVGGEQFF. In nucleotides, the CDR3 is TGTGCCAGCAGTGAATCGCCTACCCCGGTCGGCGGTGAGCAGTTCTTC.

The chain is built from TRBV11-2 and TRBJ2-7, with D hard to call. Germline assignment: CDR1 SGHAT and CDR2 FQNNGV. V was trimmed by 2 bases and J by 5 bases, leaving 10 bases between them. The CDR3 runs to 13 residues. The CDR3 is CASSLCGSDEQYV. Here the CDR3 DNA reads TGTGCCAGCAGCTTATGTGGGTCAGACGAGCAGTACGTC.

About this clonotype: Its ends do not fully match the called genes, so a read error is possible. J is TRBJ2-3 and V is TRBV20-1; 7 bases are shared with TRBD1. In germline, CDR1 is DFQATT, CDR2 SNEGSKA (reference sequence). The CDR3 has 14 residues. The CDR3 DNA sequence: TGCAGTGCTTACGGACAGGCTAGCAAAGATACACAGTATTTT. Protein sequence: CSAYGQASKDTQYF.

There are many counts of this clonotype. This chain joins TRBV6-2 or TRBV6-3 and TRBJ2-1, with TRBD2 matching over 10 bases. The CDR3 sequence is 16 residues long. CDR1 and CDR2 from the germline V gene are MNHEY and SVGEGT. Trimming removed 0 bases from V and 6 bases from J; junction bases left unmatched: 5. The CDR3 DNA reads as TGTGCCAGCAGTTACTCGGCTAGCGGGAGATCCAATGAGCAGTTCTTC. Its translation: CASSYSASGRSNEQFF.

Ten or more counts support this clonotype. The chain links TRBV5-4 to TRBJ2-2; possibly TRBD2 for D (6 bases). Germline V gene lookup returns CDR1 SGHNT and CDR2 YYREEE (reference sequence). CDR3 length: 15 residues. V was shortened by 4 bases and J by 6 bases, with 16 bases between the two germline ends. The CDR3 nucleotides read TGTGCCAGCAGCGGATCCAGGCCGGGGGCCGGGGAGCTGTTTTTT. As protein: CASSGSRPGAGELFF.

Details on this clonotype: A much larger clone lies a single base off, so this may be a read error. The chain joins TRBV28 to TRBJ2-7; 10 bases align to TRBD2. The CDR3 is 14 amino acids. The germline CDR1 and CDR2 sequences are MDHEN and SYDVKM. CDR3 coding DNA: TGTGCCAGCCACAGGCTAGCGGGAGCGGACGAGCATTACTTC. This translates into CASHRLAGADEHYF.

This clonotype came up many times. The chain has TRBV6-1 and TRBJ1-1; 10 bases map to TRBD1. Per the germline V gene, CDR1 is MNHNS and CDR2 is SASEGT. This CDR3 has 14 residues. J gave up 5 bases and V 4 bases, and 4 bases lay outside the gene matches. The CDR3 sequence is CASSGQGAETEAFF. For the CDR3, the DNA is TGTGCCAGCAGTGGACAGGGGGCAGAGACTGAAGCTTTCTTT.

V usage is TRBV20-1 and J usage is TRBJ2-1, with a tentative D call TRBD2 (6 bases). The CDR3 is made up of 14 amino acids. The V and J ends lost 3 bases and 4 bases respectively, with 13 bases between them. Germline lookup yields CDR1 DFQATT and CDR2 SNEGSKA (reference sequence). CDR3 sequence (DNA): TGCAGTGCTAGGCCGGGAGCCGGGTACAATGAGCAGTTCTTC. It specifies CSARPGAGYNEQFF.

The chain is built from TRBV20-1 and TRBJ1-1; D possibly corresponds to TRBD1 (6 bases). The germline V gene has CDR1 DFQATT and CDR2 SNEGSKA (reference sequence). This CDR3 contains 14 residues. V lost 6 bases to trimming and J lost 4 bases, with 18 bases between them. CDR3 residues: CSAKTAHRVTEAFF. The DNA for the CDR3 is TGCAGTGCAAAAACCGCCCACAGGGTCACTGAAGCTTTCTTT.